The 3 T cell receptor beta chains reported below all come from one sample, sequenced in a study of beta chain features in type 1 diabetes. Whole-study findings and limits: Shorter TCRB CDR3s, moderately but significantly so, were found in Type 1 diabetes patients in all four CD4+ subsets.

No antigen has been assigned to these receptors. The sequenced template was cDNA made from the entire isolated RNA. Sequenced by immunoSEQ multiplex PCR; TCRdb stores in-frame clones only, minus some. The sample consists of about 270,000 clones, approximately 14% of them appearing once. The sequencing input was naive CD4+ T cells from blood. Source of these receptors: a man under 40 with type 1 diabetes.

The chain employs TRBV28 and TRBJ2-1; 7 bases fit TRBD1. V was pared by 7 bases and J by 9 bases, with 6 bases of the junction left unmatched. Germline loops: CDR1 MDHEN, CDR2 SYDVKM. There are 12 residues in the CDR3. The CDR3 coding sequence is TGTGCCAGCACGGGACAGCCGCCTGAGCAGTTCTTC. It specifies CASTGQPPEQFF.

The chain carries TRBV5-4 and TRBJ2-3; 7 bases match TRBD2. The CDR3 extends over 16 amino acids. In germline, CDR1 is SGHNT, CDR2 YYREEE (reference sequence). V lost 4 bases and J lost 0; bases outside the gene matches: 8. CDR3 sequence (DNA): TGTGCCAGCAGCCTCACTAGCGTTGCTAGCACAGATACGCAGTATTTT. Translation: CASSLTSVASTDTQYF.

This clone has just a few counts. At one end the junction does not follow the germline gene, possibly because of a read error. This sequence joins TRBV5-6 and TRBJ2-1; 9 bases line up with TRBD2. The CDR3 is 17 amino acids. Germline-derived CDR1 and CDR2 are SGHDT and YYEEEE. The CDR3 sequence is CASSLVTRGRAYNEQFF. The CDR3 region has the DNA TGTGCCAGCAGCTTGGTGACTCGCGGGAGGGCCTATAATGAGCAGTTCTTC.